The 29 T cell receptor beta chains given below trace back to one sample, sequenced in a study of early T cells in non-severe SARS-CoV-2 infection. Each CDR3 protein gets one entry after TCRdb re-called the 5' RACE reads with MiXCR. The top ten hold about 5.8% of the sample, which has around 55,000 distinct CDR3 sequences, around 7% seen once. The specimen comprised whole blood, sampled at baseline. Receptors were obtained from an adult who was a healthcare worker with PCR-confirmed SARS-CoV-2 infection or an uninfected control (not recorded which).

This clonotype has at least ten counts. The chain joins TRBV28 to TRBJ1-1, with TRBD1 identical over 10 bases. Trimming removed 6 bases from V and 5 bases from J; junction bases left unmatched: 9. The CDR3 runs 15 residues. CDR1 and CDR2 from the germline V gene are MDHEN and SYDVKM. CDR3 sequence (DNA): TGTGCCAGCAGCACCGGTGGGACAGGGGTAACTGAAGCTTTCTTT. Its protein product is CASSTGGTGVTEAFF.

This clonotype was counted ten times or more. CDR3 nucleotide sequence: TGTGCCAGCAGCTTAATCCCTGGTGGGGGGGATACGCAGTATTTT. It encodes CASSLIPGGGDTQYF. The chain uses TRBV7-3 and TRBJ2-3, with a possible D match to TRBD2 (6 bases). Germline assignment: CDR1 SGHTA and CDR2 FQGTGA. This CDR3 comprises 15 residues. Trimming left V 1 base short and J 6 bases short, with 14 bases between.

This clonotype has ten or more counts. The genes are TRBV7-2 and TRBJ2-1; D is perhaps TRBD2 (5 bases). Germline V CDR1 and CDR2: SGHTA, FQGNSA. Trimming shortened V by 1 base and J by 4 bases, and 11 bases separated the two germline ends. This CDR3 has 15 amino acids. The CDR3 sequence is CASSLGSVAYNEQFF. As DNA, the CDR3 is TGTGCCAGCAGCTTAGGGTCGGTAGCGTACAATGAGCAGTTCTTC.

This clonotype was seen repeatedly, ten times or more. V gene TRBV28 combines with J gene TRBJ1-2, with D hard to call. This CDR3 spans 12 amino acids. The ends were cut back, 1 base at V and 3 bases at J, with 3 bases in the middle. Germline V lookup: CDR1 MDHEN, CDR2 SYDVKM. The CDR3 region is CASSLFHYGYTF. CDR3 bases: TGTGCCAGCAGTTTATTCCACTATGGCTACACCTTC.

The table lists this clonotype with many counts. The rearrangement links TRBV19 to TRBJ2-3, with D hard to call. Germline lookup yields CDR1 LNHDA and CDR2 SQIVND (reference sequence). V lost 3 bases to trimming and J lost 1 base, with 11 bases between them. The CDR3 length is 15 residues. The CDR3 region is CASSMPGIGTDTQYF. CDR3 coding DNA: TGTGCCAGTAGTATGCCAGGTATTGGCACAGATACGCAGTATTTT.

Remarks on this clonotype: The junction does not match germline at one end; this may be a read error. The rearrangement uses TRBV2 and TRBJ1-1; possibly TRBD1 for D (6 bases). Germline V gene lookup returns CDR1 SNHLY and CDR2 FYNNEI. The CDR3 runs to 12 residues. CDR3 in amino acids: CASSERGQSFPF. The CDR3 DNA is TGTGCCAGCAGTGAAAGAGGACAGAGTTTTCCTTTT.

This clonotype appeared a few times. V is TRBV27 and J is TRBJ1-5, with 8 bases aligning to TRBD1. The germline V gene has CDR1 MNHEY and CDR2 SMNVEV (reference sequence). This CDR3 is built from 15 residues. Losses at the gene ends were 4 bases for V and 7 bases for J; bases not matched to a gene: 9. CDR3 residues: CASSSLDRVAQPQHF. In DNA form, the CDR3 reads TGTGCCAGCAGTTCCCTGGACAGGGTGGCCCAGCCCCAGCATTTT.

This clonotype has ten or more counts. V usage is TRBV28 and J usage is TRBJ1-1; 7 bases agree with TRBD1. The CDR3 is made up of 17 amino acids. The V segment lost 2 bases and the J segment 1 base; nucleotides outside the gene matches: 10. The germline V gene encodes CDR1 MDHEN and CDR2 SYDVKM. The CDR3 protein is CASSLDKWGQPNTEAFF. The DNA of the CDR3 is TGTGCCAGCAGTTTAGATAAGTGGGGACAGCCGAACACTGAAGCTTTCTTT.

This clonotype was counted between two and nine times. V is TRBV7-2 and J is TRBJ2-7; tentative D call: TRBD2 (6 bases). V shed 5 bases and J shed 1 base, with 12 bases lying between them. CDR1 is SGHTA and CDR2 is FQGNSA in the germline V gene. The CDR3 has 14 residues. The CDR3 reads CASSRMGLSYEQYF. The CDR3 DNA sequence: TGTGCCAGCAGCCGGATGGGACTGTCCTACGAGCAGTACTTC. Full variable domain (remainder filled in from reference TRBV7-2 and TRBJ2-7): GAGVSQSPSNKVTEKGKDVELRCDPISGHTALYWYRQSLGQGLEFLIYFQGNSAPDKSGLPSDRFSAERTGGSVSTLTIQRTQQEDSAVYLCASSRMGLSYEQYFGPGTRLTVT.

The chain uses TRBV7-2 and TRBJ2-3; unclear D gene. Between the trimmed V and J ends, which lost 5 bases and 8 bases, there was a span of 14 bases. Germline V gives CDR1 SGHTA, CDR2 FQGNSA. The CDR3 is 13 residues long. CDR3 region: CASSNDRQSTQYF. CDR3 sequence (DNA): TGTGCCAGCAGCAACGATAGGCAATCTACGCAGTATTTT.

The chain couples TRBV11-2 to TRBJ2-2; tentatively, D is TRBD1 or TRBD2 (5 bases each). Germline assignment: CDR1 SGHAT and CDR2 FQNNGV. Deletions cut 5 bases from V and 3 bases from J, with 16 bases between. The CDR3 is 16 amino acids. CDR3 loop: CASSAARGVDTGELFF. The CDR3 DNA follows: TGTGCCAGCAGCGCCGCGAGAGGGGTCGACACCGGGGAGCTGTTTTTT.

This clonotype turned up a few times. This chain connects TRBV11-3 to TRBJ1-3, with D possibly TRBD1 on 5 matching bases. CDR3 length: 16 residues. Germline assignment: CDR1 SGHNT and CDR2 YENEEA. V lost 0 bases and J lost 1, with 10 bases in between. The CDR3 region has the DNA TGTGCCAGCAGCTTAGATCTGGCAGGGTCTGGAAACACCATATATTTT. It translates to CASSLDLAGSGNTIYF.

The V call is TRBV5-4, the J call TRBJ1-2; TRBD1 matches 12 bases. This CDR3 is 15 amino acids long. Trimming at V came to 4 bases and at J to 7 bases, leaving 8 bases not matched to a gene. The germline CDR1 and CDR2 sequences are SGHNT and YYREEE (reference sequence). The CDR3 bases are TGTGCCAGCAGCCTGCCGGGGACAGGGGGCCTTGGCTACACCTTC. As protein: CASSLPGTGGLGYTF.

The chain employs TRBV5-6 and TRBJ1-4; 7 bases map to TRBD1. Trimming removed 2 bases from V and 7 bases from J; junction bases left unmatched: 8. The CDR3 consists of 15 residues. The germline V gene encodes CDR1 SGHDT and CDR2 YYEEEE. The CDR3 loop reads CASSFLGGGLEKLFF. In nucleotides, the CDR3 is TGTGCCAGCAGCTTCCTAGGGGGCGGACTTGAAAAACTGTTTTTT.

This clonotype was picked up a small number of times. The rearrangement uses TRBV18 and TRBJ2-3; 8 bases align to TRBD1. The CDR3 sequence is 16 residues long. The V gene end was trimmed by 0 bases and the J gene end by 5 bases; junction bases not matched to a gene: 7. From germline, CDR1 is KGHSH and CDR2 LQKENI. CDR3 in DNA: TGTGCCAGCTCACCACCGGAGCAGGGGGCGCTAGATACGCAGTATTTT. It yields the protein CASSPPEQGALDTQYF.

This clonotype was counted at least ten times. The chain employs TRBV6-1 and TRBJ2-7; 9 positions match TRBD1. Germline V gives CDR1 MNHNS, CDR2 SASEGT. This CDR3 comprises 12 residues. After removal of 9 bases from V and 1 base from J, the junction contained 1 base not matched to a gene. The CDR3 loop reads CARDRGSYEQYF. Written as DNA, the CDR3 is TGTGCCAGGGACAGGGGTTCCTACGAGCAGTACTTC.

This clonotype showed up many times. The CDR3 nucleotides are TGTGCCACCAGCAGGATGACTAGCGGGTACGAGCAGTACTTC. It specifies CATSRMTSGYEQYF. The chain links TRBV15 to TRBJ2-7; 10 bases map to TRBD2. CDR1 is LNHNV, CDR2 YYDKDF, per germline (reference sequence). The CDR3 has 14 residues. Trimming removed 3 bases from V and 4 bases from J; junction bases left unmatched: 3. The variable domain in full, with the rest retrieved from reference TRBV15 and TRBJ2-7, is DAMVIQNPRYQVTQFGKPVTLSCSQTLNHNVMYWYQQKSSQAPKLLFHYYDKDFNNEADTPDNFQSRRPNTSFCFLDIRSPGLGDTAMYLCATSRMTSGYEQYFGPGTRLTVT.

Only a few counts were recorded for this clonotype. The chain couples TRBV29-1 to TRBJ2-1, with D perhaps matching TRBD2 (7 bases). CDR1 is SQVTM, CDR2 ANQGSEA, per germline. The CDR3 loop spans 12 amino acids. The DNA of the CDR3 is TGCAGTAGGGGGGGCACTCGGAATGAGCAGTTCTTC. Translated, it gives CSRGGTRNEQFF.

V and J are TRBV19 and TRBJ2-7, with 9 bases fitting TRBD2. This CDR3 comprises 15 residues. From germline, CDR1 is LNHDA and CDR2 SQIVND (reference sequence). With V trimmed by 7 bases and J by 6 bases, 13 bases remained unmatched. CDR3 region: CASTIAGELPTEQYF. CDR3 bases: TGTGCCAGTACCATAGCGGGGGAATTGCCGACCGAGCAGTACTTC.

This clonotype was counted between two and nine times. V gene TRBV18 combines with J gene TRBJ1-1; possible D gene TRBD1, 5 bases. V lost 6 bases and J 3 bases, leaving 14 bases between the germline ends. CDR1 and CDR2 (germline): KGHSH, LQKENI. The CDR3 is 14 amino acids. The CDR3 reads CASSPTGGDTEAFF. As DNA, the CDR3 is TGTGCCAGCTCCCCCACTGGGGGGGACACTGAAGCTTTCTTT.

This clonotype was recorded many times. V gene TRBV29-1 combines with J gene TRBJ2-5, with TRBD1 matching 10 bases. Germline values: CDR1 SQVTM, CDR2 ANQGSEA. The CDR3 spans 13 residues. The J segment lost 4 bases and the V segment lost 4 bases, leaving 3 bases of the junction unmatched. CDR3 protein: CSVAWDRGETQYF. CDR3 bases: TGCAGCGTTGCTTGGGACAGGGGAGAGACCCAGTACTTC.

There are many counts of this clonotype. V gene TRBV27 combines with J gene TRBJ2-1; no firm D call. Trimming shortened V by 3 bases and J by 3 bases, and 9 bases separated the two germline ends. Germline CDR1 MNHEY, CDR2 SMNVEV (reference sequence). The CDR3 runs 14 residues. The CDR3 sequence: CASSFQVNYNEQFF. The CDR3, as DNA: TGTGCCAGCAGTTTCCAGGTAAACTACAATGAGCAGTTCTTC.

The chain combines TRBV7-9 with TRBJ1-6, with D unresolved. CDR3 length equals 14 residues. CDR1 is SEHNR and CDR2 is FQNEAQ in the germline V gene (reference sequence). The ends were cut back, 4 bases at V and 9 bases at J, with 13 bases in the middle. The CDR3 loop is CASSWEAAGSPLHF. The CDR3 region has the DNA TGTGCCAGCAGCTGGGAAGCCGCAGGTTCACCCCTCCACTTT.

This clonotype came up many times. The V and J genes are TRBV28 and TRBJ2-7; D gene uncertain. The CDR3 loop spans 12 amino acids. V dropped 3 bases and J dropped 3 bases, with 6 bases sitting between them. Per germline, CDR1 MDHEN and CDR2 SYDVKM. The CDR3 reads CASSFQNYEQYF. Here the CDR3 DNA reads TGTGCCAGCAGTTTCCAAAACTACGAGCAGTACTTC.

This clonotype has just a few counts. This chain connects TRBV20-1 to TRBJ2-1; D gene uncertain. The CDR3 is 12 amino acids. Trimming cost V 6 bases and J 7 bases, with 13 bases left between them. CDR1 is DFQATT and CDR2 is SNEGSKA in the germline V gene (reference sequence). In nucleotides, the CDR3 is TGCAGTGCCGCCCCACATGGAAATGAGCAGTTCTTC. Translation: CSAAPHGNEQFF.

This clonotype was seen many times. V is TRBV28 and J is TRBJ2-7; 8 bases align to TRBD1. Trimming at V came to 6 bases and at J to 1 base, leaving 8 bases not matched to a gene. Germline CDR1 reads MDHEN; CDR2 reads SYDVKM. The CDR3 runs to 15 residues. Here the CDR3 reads CASSGPRQGSYEQYF. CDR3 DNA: TGTGCCAGCAGCGGTCCGCGACAGGGGTCCTACGAGCAGTACTTC.

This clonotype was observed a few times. For the CDR3, the DNA is TGCGCCAGCAGCTCCCGGTTCGACGGAGATACGCAGTATTTT. Translating gives CASSSRFDGDTQYF. This rearrangement joins TRBV5-1 to TRBJ2-3; D not resolved. The CDR3 is 14 residues long. Germline lookup yields CDR1 SGHRS and CDR2 YFSETQ. V lost 3 bases and J 5 bases, leaving 13 bases between the germline ends.

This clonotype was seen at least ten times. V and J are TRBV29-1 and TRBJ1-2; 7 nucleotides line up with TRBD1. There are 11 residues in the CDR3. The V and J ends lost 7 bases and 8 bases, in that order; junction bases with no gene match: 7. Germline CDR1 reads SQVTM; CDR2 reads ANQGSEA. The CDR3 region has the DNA TGCAGCGGGCACACAGGGGACGGCTACACCTTC. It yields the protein CSGHTGDGYTF.

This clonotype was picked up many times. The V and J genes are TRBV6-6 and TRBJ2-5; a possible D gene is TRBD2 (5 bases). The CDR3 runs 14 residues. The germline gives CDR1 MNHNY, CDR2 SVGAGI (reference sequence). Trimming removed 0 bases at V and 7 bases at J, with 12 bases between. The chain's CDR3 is CASSYSQPGGTQYF. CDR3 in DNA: TGTGCCAGCAGTTACTCCCAACCCGGAGGGACCCAGTACTTC.